The 19 T cell receptor beta chains listed next were all sequenced from one sample in a study of T cells in localized non-small cell lung cancer. Assay: immunoSEQ multiplex PCR; the TCRdb copy retains only in-frame clones and omits some. Of roughly 30,000 clones detected, over 85% appear once; the ten largest clones hold 2.5% to 3%. The sequenced sample was peripheral blood, obtained before any cancer treatment. The receptors shown here come from a woman aged 18-55 years with stage I lung adenocarcinoma.

The chain joins TRBV7-9 to TRBJ2-7, with 9 bases that match TRBD1. The CDR3 consists of 15 residues. Germline CDR1 SEHNR, CDR2 FQNEAQ (reference sequence). The V gene end was trimmed by 4 bases and the J gene end by 5 bases; junction bases not matched to a gene: 9. CDR3 coding DNA: TGTGCCAGCAGCTGGGGGACAGGGATGGGTGACGAGCAGTACTTC. Protein product: CASSWGTGMGDEQYF.

In DNA, the CDR3 is TGTGCCAGCAGCGGGGGCAGGGAGAACACCGGGGAGCTGTTTTTT. Translating it yields CASSGGRENTGELFF. The chain joins TRBV9 to TRBJ2-2, with D perhaps TRBD1 (5 bases). This CDR3 is 15 amino acids long. Germline assignment: CDR1 SGDLS and CDR2 YYNGEE. The V and J ends lost 3 bases and 1 base respectively, with 10 bases between them.

The rearrangement links TRBV18 to TRBJ1-2; 8 positions match TRBD1. V gave up 2 bases and J gave up 3 bases; unmatched junction bases: 11. The CDR3 runs 17 residues. The germline CDR1 and CDR2 sequences are KGHSH and LQKENI. This chain's CDR3 is CASSPSRQGKIDYGYTF. The CDR3 DNA is TGTGCCAGCTCACCATCGCGACAGGGGAAAATCGACTATGGCTACACCTTC.

The chain joins TRBV25-1 to TRBJ1-4; perhaps TRBD1 as D (5 bases). Trimming cost V 9 bases and J 5 bases, with 16 bases left between them. Germline V gene sequence: CDR1 MGHDK, CDR2 SYGVNS. The CDR3 sequence is 14 residues long. In nucleotides, the CDR3 is TGTGCCAGTTCCGGGACCTACAGAAATGAAAAACTGTTTTTT. This translates into CASSGTYRNEKLFF.

V is TRBV7-2 and J is TRBJ1-5; D is unclear. Between the trimmed V and J ends, which lost 1 base and 4 bases, there was a span of 11 bases. The CDR3 has 15 residues. Germline V CDR1 and CDR2: SGHTA, FQGNSA. CDR3 nucleotide sequence: TGTGCCAGCAGCTTAGATGGGAATCAGAATCAGCCCCAGCATTTT. The encoded protein is CASSLDGNQNQPQHF.

The chain combines TRBV5-1 with TRBJ1-1; TRBD1 aligns across 9 bases. The CDR3 is 14 residues long. Germline V gene data show CDR1 as SGHRS and CDR2 as YFSETQ. J was trimmed by 11 bases and V by 2 bases; bases with no gene match: 10. DNA for the CDR3: TGCGCCAGCAGCTTACCGGGACAGGGTACTACCGCTTTCTTT. This codes for CASSLPGQGTTAFF.

CDR3 sequence reads: CASSIDLSGHYNEQFF. In nucleotides, the CDR3 is TGTGCCAGTAGTATAGATCTAAGCGGCCACTACAATGAGCAGTTCTTC. The chain employs TRBV19 and TRBJ2-1, with TRBD2 as a possible D gene (5 bases). V gave up 0 bases and J gave up 3 bases, with 12 bases separating them. This CDR3 region has 16 residues. From germline, CDR1 is LNHDA and CDR2 SQIVND (reference sequence).

The V call is TRBV6-1, the J call TRBJ2-7; unclear D gene. The V and J ends lost 4 bases and 0 bases respectively, with 7 bases between them. The CDR3 sequence is 13 residues long. Germline V gene sequence: CDR1 MNHNS, CDR2 SASEGT. CDR3 sequence: CASSGRNSYEQYF. CDR3 in DNA: TGTGCCAGCAGTGGTAGGAACTCCTACGAGCAGTACTTC.

The chain combines TRBV9 with TRBJ2-2, with D tentatively TRBD2 (5 bases). CDR1 SGDLS and CDR2 YYNGEE come from the germline V gene. The CDR3 covers 15 residues. Trimming stripped 4 bases from V and 6 bases from J, with 16 bases between. CDR3 in amino acids: CASSPPGREAGELFF. The CDR3 DNA is TGTGCCAGCAGCCCCCCCGGACGGGAAGCCGGGGAGCTGTTTTTT.

The chain employs TRBV4-3 and TRBJ1-1; D remains ambiguous. From germline, CDR1 is LGHNA and CDR2 YSLEER. This CDR3 spans 14 amino acids. Between the trimmed V and J ends, which lost 2 bases and 9 bases, there was a span of 16 bases. The CDR3 DNA follows: TGCGCCAGCAGCCAATCCTCACATGGACGGAAAGCTTTCTTT. Protein sequence: CASSQSSHGRKAFF.

This chain connects TRBV30 to TRBJ2-2; maybe TRBD2 (6 bases). The CDR3 length is 15 residues. Germline CDR1 and CDR2: GTSNPN and SVGIG (reference sequence). The V and J ends lost 4 bases and 5 bases respectively, with 17 bases between them. CDR3 DNA: TGTGCCTGGAAAGGAGGGTCGGGTCCTACCGGGGAGCTGTTTTTT. As protein: CAWKGGSGPTGELFF.

The chain couples TRBV27 to TRBJ2-1, with TRBD2 matching 11 bases. The CDR3 loop spans 15 amino acids. Trimming at V came to 5 bases and at J to 6 bases, leaving 6 bases not matched to a gene. The germline V gene has CDR1 MNHEY and CDR2 SMNVEV (reference sequence). CDR3 coding DNA: TGTGCCAGCAGTCCCCTAGCGGGAGGCCCCAATGAGCAGTTCTTC. It is translated as CASSPLAGGPNEQFF.

The V and J genes are TRBV21-1 and TRBJ1-5. TRBV21-1 is reported as a pseudogene. CDR3 length equals 14 residues. CDR3 sequence reads: CASSKALKDQPQHF. The CDR3, as DNA: TGTGCCAGCAGCAAAGCGCTTAAGGATCAGCCCCAGCATTTT.

J is TRBJ2-7 and V is TRBV5-4; TRBD2 matches 7 bases. CDR3 length: 13 residues. V gave up 10 bases and J gave up 0 bases; unmatched junction bases: 7. CDR1 is SGHNT, CDR2 YYREEE, per germline (reference sequence). The chain's CDR3 is CAWGGAPSYEQYF. The DNA for the CDR3 is TGTGCCTGGGGAGGGGCCCCCTCCTACGAGCAGTACTTC.

This chain uses TRBV7-2 with TRBJ2-7; the D gene is possibly TRBD2 (5 bases). The CDR3 runs to 14 residues. Germline V gene sequence: CDR1 SGHTA, CDR2 FQGNSA. With 5 bases removed from V and 3 bases from J, the gap between germline ends came to 14 bases. Here the CDR3 DNA reads TGTGCCAGCAGCCCCGGCCGGGGAATCTACGAGCAGTACTTC. This translates into CASSPGRGIYEQYF.

The V call is TRBV2, the J call TRBJ1-5, with 8 positions matching TRBD1. This CDR3 contains 15 residues. The germline V gene has CDR1 SNHLY and CDR2 FYNNEI. The ends lost 5 bases at V and 7 bases at J; junction bases unmatched: 10. CDR3: CASSFSGGADQPQHF. The CDR3 DNA follows: TGTGCCAGCAGTTTTTCAGGGGGCGCAGACCAGCCCCAGCATTTT.

The J gene is TRBJ1-3, the V gene TRBV11-3; unclear D gene. The V end was cut by 7 bases, the J end by 8 bases, with 18 bases between. Germline lookup yields CDR1 SGHNT and CDR2 YENEEA. CDR3 length: 14 amino acids. The CDR3 nucleotides are TGTGCCAGCAACCCTAGTGGAGTCAAGGACACCATATATTTT. Translation: CASNPSGVKDTIYF.

V is TRBV6-1 and J is TRBJ1-2; D gene ambiguous. With 6 bases removed from V and 5 bases from J, the gap between germline ends came to 10 bases. Germline V gene data show CDR1 as MNHNS and CDR2 as SASEGT. The CDR3 runs 12 residues. CDR3 sequence: CASRDVAYGYTF. The DNA of the CDR3 is TGTGCCAGCAGGGACGTAGCGTATGGCTACACCTTC.

This clone appeared a few times. The chain is built from TRBV19 and TRBJ1-1; D is unclear. V lost 7 bases to trimming and J lost 1 base, with 10 bases between them. Germline V gene lookup returns CDR1 LNHDA and CDR2 SQIVND (reference sequence). This CDR3 is built from 13 residues. DNA of the CDR3: TGTGCCAGTACCCTCGAATGGAACACTGAAGCTTTCTTT. Amino acids: CASTLEWNTEAFF.